This TCR beta chain was retrieved from a study of beta chain features in type 1 diabetes. Whole-study context: All samples yielded around 98 million examined sorted cells.

Study outcomes and limitations: In all four CD4+ subsets, TCRB CDR3 length was significantly, moderately reduced in type 1 diabetes.

Since all of the isolated RNA was reverse transcribed, expressed TCRB transcripts were what got sequenced. Profiled with immunoSEQ multiplex PCR; TCRdb holds only in-frame clones, not every one. The sample includes roughly 300,000 clones, 6.5% to 10% seen only once; the top ten take under 0.5%. Every single donor gave one heparinised blood draw, and these averaged approximately 100 mL. This clone was seen at least ten times. Antigen specificity is unknown. The same CDR3 is also encoded by other DNA sequences in this sample. Germline CDR1 SGHTA, CDR2 FQGTGA. V dropped 0 bases and J dropped 0 bases, with 6 bases sitting between them. There are 15 residues in the CDR3.

The sample comprised central memory CD4+ T cells from blood. The chain joins TRBV7-3 to TRBJ1-5; D is unresolved. This receptor was obtained from a woman aged 18-35 years in good health. In DNA, the CDR3 is TGTGCCAGCAGCTTAACAGGTGATAGCAATCAGCCCCAGCATTTT. This sequence encodes CASSLTGDSNQPQHF.